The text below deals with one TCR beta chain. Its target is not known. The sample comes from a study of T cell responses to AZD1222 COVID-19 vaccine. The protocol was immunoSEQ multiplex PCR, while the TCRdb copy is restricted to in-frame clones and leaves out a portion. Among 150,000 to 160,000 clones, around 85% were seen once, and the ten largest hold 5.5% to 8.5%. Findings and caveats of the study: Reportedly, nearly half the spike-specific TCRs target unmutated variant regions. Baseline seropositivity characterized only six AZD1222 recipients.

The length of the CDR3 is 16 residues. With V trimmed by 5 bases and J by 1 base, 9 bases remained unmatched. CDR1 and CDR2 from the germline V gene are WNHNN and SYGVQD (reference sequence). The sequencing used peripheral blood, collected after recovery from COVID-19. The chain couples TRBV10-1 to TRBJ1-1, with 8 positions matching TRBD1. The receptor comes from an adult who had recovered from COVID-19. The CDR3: CASSTTGTGGNTEAFF. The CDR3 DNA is TGCGCCAGCAGTACAACAGGAACAGGGGGGAACACTGAAGCTTTCTTT.